Shown below are 17 T cell receptor beta chains from a single sample sequenced in a study of shared clonotypes between healthy human individuals. CD45RO-negative cells were positively selected for CCR7, leaving out terminally differentiated effector memory CD45RA+ cells. TCRdb keeps only in-frame clones here, not all; method: immunoSEQ multiplex PCR. The sample carries 1.5 million to 2.5 million clones, about 94% recorded once. The sequencing sample was made of naive CD8+ T cells sorted from blood. The receptor set was obtained from a man between 18 and 29 years old in good health.

The chain combines TRBV27 with TRBJ1-1; D unclear. Germline assignment: CDR1 MNHEY and CDR2 SMNVEV (reference sequence). Deletions cut 3 bases from V and 3 bases from J, with 8 bases between. The CDR3 sequence is 13 residues long. The CDR3 DNA follows: TGTGCCAGCAGTTTTCACCTGGACACTGAAGCTTTCTTT. Amino acids: CASSFHLDTEAFF.

The chain is built from TRBV5-6 and TRBJ1-5; D perhaps matches TRBD1 (5 bases). From germline, CDR1 is SGHDT and CDR2 YYEEEE. The CDR3 is 17 residues long. V was trimmed by 5 bases and J by 4 bases, leaving 22 bases between them. The DNA of the CDR3 is TGTGCCAGCAGAATGACAGCCGTACCTCCTTTAAATCAGCCCCAGCATTTT. Translation gives CASRMTAVPPLNQPQHF. Complete variable domain (other parts from reference TRBV5-6 and TRBJ1-5): DAGVTQSPTHLIKTRGQQVTLRCSPKSGHDTVSWYQQALGQGPQFIFQYYEEEERQRGNFPDRFSGHQFPNYSSELNVNALLLGDSALYLCASRMTAVPPLNQPQHFGDGTRLSIL.

J is TRBJ1-5 and V is TRBV6-5; 8 nucleotides match TRBD1. The CDR3 sequence is 14 residues long. Germline V gene lookup returns CDR1 MNHEY and CDR2 SVGAGI. The trim removed 5 bases at V and 9 bases at J, leaving 9 bases unmatched. Written as DNA, the CDR3 is TGTGCCAGCAGTGAACAGGGGGAGGGTTGGCCCCAGCATTTT. Protein product: CASSEQGEGWPQHF.

V usage is TRBV4-1 and J usage is TRBJ2-2, with 10 bases lining up with TRBD2. The germline V gene encodes CDR1 MGHRA and CDR2 YSYEKL. Losses at the gene ends were 3 bases for V and 7 bases for J; bases not matched to a gene: 5. The CDR3 length is 15 residues. The CDR3 loop reads CASSQSGGAGGELFF. Written as DNA, the CDR3 is TGCGCCAGCAGCCAGAGCGGGGGGGCCGGCGGGGAGCTGTTTTTT.

The rearrangement uses TRBV7-8 and TRBJ2-3; D gene uncertain. This CDR3 has 13 residues. Germline-derived CDR1 and CDR2 are SGHVS and FQNEAQ. V was cut by 3 bases and J by 3 bases, with 7 bases left in between. The CDR3 sequence: CASSFDFTDTQYF. The CDR3, as DNA: TGTGCCAGCAGCTTTGACTTTACAGATACGCAGTATTTT.

V gene TRBV29-1 combines with J gene TRBJ1-4; no firm D call. Trimming pared 5 bases from V and 2 bases from J, leaving 6 bases between. Germline CDR1 reads SQVTM; CDR2 reads ANQGSEA. This CDR3 comprises 12 residues. The CDR3 sequence is CSVLLTNEKLFF. The CDR3 nucleotides are TGCAGCGTTCTACTTACTAATGAAAAACTGTTTTTT.

About this clone itself: Other DNA sequences from this sample encode an identical CDR3 as well. The chain links TRBV6-5 to TRBJ2-3; no clear D. The CDR3 totals 13 residues. V was trimmed by 0 bases and J by 2 bases, leaving 3 bases between them. Per the germline V gene, CDR1 is MNHEY and CDR2 is SVGAGI. The CDR3 sequence: CASSYSVTDTQYF. The CDR3 DNA reads as TGTGCCAGCAGTTACTCTGTCACAGATACGCAGTATTTT.

The genes are TRBV6-6 and TRBJ2-7; D may be TRBD1 (5 bases). The germline V gene encodes CDR1 MNHNY and CDR2 SVGAGI (reference sequence). This CDR3 has 12 residues. Trimming left V 5 bases short and J 5 bases short, with 10 bases between. Here the CDR3 DNA reads TGTGCCAGCAGTCCAGGGTTCCACGAGCAGTACTTC. It specifies CASSPGFHEQYF.

This chain joins TRBV6-5 and TRBJ2-7; tentatively, D is TRBD1 (5 bases). Trimming left V 4 bases short and J 4 bases short, with 14 bases between. The germline V gene has CDR1 MNHEY and CDR2 SVGAGI. This CDR3 spans 14 amino acids. The CDR3 region is CASSSPGLRYEQYF. CDR3 DNA sequence: TGTGCCAGCAGTTCTCCAGGGTTACGGTACGAGCAGTACTTC.

The chain employs TRBV7-8 and TRBJ1-1; D gene unclear. Trimming shortened V by 4 bases and J by 7 bases, and 16 bases separated the two germline ends. This CDR3 has 14 amino acids. The germline V gene encodes CDR1 SGHVS and CDR2 FQNEAQ. The CDR3 DNA reads as TGTGCCAGCAGCTCCTTAACCCTAATGGATGAAGCTTTCTTT. It is translated as CASSSLTLMDEAFF.

The rearrangement uses TRBV27 and TRBJ2-7; unclear D gene. Trimming removed 8 bases at V and 2 bases at J, with 16 bases between. The CDR3 has 14 residues. Germline V gene sequence: CDR1 MNHEY, CDR2 SMNVEV (reference sequence). The CDR3 loop is CASYPTDYPYEQYF. CDR3 coding DNA: TGTGCCAGCTATCCCACAGATTATCCCTACGAGCAGTACTTC.

The chain combines TRBV4-1 with TRBJ1-3, with D tentatively TRBD1 (6 bases). Trimming left V 4 bases short and J 4 bases short, with 23 bases between. Germline V CDR1 and CDR2: MGHRA, YSYEKL. The CDR3 covers 18 residues. The CDR3 DNA is TGCGCCAGCAGCCCCAACCTTCGGACAGAGGTCATCGGAAACACCATATATTTT. This translates into CASSPNLRTEVIGNTIYF.

The chain is built from TRBV28 and TRBJ2-7, with TRBD1 matching over 7 bases. The CDR3 spans 15 residues. The ends lost 2 bases at V and 5 bases at J; junction bases unmatched: 9. Germline V lookup: CDR1 MDHEN, CDR2 SYDVKM. CDR3 DNA sequence: TGTGCCAGCAGTTTAAGGGGCAGGGGGAGAGACGAGCAGTACTTC. It specifies CASSLRGRGRDEQYF.

A remark on this clone: The same CDR3 arises from other DNA sequences in this sample as well. This chain links TRBV11-3 with TRBJ2-7; D not resolved. The CDR3 is 13 residues long. CDR1 is SGHNT and CDR2 is YENEEA in the germline V gene. V lost 2 bases and J lost 3, with 8 bases in between. CDR3: CASSLSASYEQYF. The CDR3 nucleotides are TGTGCCAGCAGCTTATCGGCTAGCTACGAGCAGTACTTC.

Of note for this clone: This same CDR3 is encoded by further DNA sequences in the sample. CDR3 loop: CASSLTENTEAFF. CDR3 bases: TGTGCCAGCAGCTTAACAGAGAACACTGAAGCTTTCTTT. The V and J genes are TRBV11-3 and TRBJ1-1; D remains unclear. The CDR3 covers 13 residues. Deletions cut 2 bases from V and 1 base from J, with 5 bases between. Germline CDR1 reads SGHNT; CDR2 reads YENEEA.

V usage is TRBV6-6 and J usage is TRBJ1-1; unclear D gene. The V end was cut by 6 bases, the J end by 7 bases, with 9 bases between. Per the germline V gene, CDR1 is MNHNY and CDR2 is SVGAGI (reference sequence). The CDR3 consists of 11 residues. The CDR3 nucleotides are TGTGCCAGCAGCCCCGGGGTTGAAGCTTTCTTT. Protein sequence: CASSPGVEAFF.

V and J are TRBV7-2 and TRBJ2-7; maybe TRBD2 (5 bases). This CDR3 has 15 amino acids. V was trimmed by 1 base and J by 2 bases, leaving 12 bases between them. Germline CDR1 is SGHTA and CDR2 is FQGNSA. The DNA for the CDR3 is TGTGCCAGCAGCTTAGAGGTTAGCGTAACCTACGAGCAGTACTTC. It specifies CASSLEVSVTYEQYF. Full variable domain (outside the CDR3, taken from reference TRBV7-2 and TRBJ2-7): GAGVSQSPSNKVTEKGKDVELRCDPISGHTALYWYRQSLGQGLEFLIYFQGNSAPDKSGLPSDRFSAERTGGSVSTLTIQRTQQEDSAVYLCASSLEVSVTYEQYFGPGTRLTVT.